These T cell receptor beta chains were read from a single sample in a study of shared clonotypes between healthy human individuals. TCRdb's table, derived via immunoSEQ multiplex PCR, lists solely in-frame clones and lacks some. The sample holds 2 million to 2.5 million clones; under 95% are singletons and the top ten take around 0.4%. The specimen was naive CD4+ T cells from PBMCs. These receptors came from a man between 18 and 29 years old in good health. Some clones in this sample may be carry-over from other donors' samples. The CDR3 runs from the conserved cysteine through the conserved F or W. D genes are given only for firm matches. Part of the rows lack a size; the others show once, few, many or a class for expanded clones.

>TRBV9|.|TRBJ2-7|.
TGTGCCAGCAGCGTAGTTCCAGGGAGCTACGAGCAGTACTTC
CASSVVPGSYEQYF
>TRBV28|TRBD1|TRBJ1-2|.
TGTGCCAGCAGTCTGGGACAGGGAAACTATGGCTACACCTTC
CASSLGQGNYGYTF
>TRBV27|TRBD2|TRBJ2-7|.
TGTGCCAGCAGTCCGCTTAGCGGGAGGGCCTTTTTC
CASSPLSGRAFF
>TRBV5-4|TRBD2|TRBJ2-1|.
TGTGCCAGCAGGGCAGCGGGAACGATACGGAATGAGCAGTTCTTC
CASRAAGTIRNEQFF
>TRBV2|.|TRBJ2-7|.
TGTGCCAGCAAGGGGGGGAACTACGAGCAGTACTTC
CASKGGNYEQYF
>TRBV10-1|.|TRBJ1-2|.
TGCGCCAGCAGCCTCACCAACTATGGCTACACCTTC
CASSLTNYGYTF
>TRBV27|.|TRBJ2-1|.
TGTGCCAGCAGTTTATTAGAAGGGCGGGTCGAGGGCAATGAGCAGTTCTTC
CASSLLEGRVEGNEQFF
>TRBV7-2|.|TRBJ2-3|.
TGTGCCAGCAGCTTGGTGGGGGTTTCGGCAGATACGCAGTATTTT
CASSLVGVSADTQYF
>TRBV18|TRBD1|TRBJ1-5|.
TGTGCCAGCTCACCTGACAGGGATCAGCCCCAGCATTTT
CASSPDRDQPQHF
>TRBV5-1|.|TRBJ1-2|.
TGCGCCAGCAGCTTGGCGGACGGGAACTATGGCTACACCTTC
CASSLADGNYGYTF
>TRBV6-1|.|TRBJ2-1|.
TGTGCCAGCAGTGAACGAGGTAGGAGGGCCGGCGATGAGCAGTTCTTC
CASSERGRRAGDEQFF
>TRBV2|.|TRBJ1-1|.
TGTGCCAGCAGCTTCGGGGGCGGAGTGACTGAAGCTTTCTTT
CASSFGGGVTEAFF
>TRBV18|.|TRBJ2-3|.
TGTGCCAGCTCACTGGGGGCAGATACGCAGTATTTT
CASSLGADTQYF
>TRBV6-5|TRBD1|TRBJ2-2|few
TGTGCCAGCAGCTGGGACAGGAAGACCGGGGAGCTGTTTTTT
CASSWDRKTGELFF
>TRBV18|.|TRBJ2-1|.
TGTGCCAGCTCACCGCTAGGGAACTACAATGAGCAGTTCTTC
CASSPLGNYNEQFF
>TRBV29-1|TRBD2|TRBJ2-3|.
TGCAGCGTGGGGGGCGGAGGGCCCAAGGGACTAGCGACAGATACGCAGTATTTT
CSVGGGGPKGLATDTQYF
>TRBV5-4|TRBD1|TRBJ1-1|.
TGTGCCAGCTTCGGGACAGGGGGCGTAAGAACTGAAGCTTTCTTT
CASFGTGGVRTEAFF
>TRBV10-3|.|TRBJ2-1|.
TGTGCCATCAGTGAGTCCACAGGGCATCTCAATGAGCAGTTCTTC
CAISESTGHLNEQFF
>TRBV19|.|TRBJ1-2|.
TGTGCCAGTAATAACCGCGAGAACTATGGCTACACCTTC
CASNNRENYGYTF
>TRBV19|TRBD1|TRBJ1-5|.
TGTGCCAGTACGGACAGGGGTATACAGCCCCAGCATTTT
CASTDRGIQPQHF
>TRBV28|TRBD2|TRBJ2-5|.
TGTGCCAGCAGTTTTATAAGCCCGACTAGCGGATACGTGGAGACCCAGTACTTC
CASSFISPTSGYVETQYF
>TRBV7-8|.|TRBJ1-2|.
TGTGCCAGCAGCTTGGACACGAACTATGGCTACACCTTC
CASSLDTNYGYTF
>TRBV6-1|.|TRBJ1-1|.
TGTGCCAGCAGTGTCGGGACGGCCATGAACACTGAAGCTTTCTTT
CASSVGTAMNTEAFF
>TRBV7-9|TRBD2|TRBJ2-1|.
TGTGCCAGCAGCCTTATAGCGGGAGGGCTCGACAATGAGCAGTTCTTC
CASSLIAGGLDNEQFF
>TRBV18|.|TRBJ1-4|once
TGTGCCAGCTCGCCCGGACAGCTTGCAACTAATGAAAAACTGTTTTTT
CASSPGQLATNEKLFF
>TRBV19|TRBD2|TRBJ2-7|.
TGTGCCAGTAGTCCGGGACTAGCGGGAGTCGAGCAGTACTTC
CASSPGLAGVEQYF
>TRBV10-1|TRBD1|TRBJ2-7|.
TGCGCCAGCAGTGAGTTTATGGACAGGGGGCTCGAGCAGTACTTC
CASSEFMDRGLEQYF
>TRBV5-5|.|TRBJ2-7|.
TGTGCCAGCAGCTCTTCCGGGACGGGCGTTCATCAGCTTTTC
CASSSSGTGVHQLF
>TRBV7-2|TRBD2|TRBJ2-4|.
TGTGCCAGCAGCCTGGGACTAGCGAACCCCTTAGGCATTCAGTACTTC
CASSLGLANPLGIQYF
>TRBV19|.|TRBJ1-2|.
TGTGCCAGTAGTATAGGGACCGCCTATGGCTACACCTTC
CASSIGTAYGYTF
>TRBV7-2|.|TRBJ2-7|.
TGTGCCAGCAGCGCCGGGACGGCCTCCGGGGAGCAGTACTTC
CASSAGTASGEQYF
>TRBV6-1|TRBD2|TRBJ2-1|.
TGTGCCAGCAGTGGAGGACTAGCGGGGATTAACGAGCAGTTCTTC
CASSGGLAGINEQFF
>TRBV6-1|.|TRBJ2-1|.
TGTGCCAGCAGCGCAATTGGGCGAATATACAATGAGCAGTTCTTC
CASSAIGRIYNEQFF
>TRBV5-6|TRBD2|TRBJ2-5|.
TGTGCCAGCAGCTTGTTAGCGGGAGGGGCGGAGACCCAGTACTTC
CASSLLAGGAETQYF
>TRBV21-1|.|TRBJ1-4|.
TGTGCCAGCAGCAAGCACGTTGGAGATAATGAAAAACTGTTTTTT
CASSKHVGDNEKLFF
>TRBV2|TRBD1|TRBJ1-2|.
TGTGCCAGCACTGCAGACAGGGCAGGTTACGGCTACACCTTC
CASTADRAGYGYTF
>TRBV9|TRBD1|TRBJ1-2|.
TGTGCCAGCAGCCTCACAGGGGCCAACTATGGCTACACCTTC
CASSLTGANYGYTF
>TRBV7-2|.|TRBJ2-2|few
TGTGCCAGCAGCTTAGACGGGAGTCGTACCGGGGAGCTGTTTTTT
CASSLDGSRTGELFF
>TRBV18|TRBD2|TRBJ2-3|.
TGTGCCAGCTCACCAGTTACTAGCGAATGGGCAGATACGCAGTATTTT
CASSPVTSEWADTQYF
>TRBV14|.|TRBJ2-3|once
TGTGCCAGCAGCCCAGGGGGCGGGAGAGTTTCGGATACGCAGTATTTT
CASSPGGGRVSDTQYF
>TRBV6-1|TRBD2|TRBJ2-3|once
TGTGCCAGCCGACCACTAGCGGGAACAGATACGCAGTATTTT
CASRPLAGTDTQYF
>TRBV9|TRBD2|TRBJ2-5|.
TGTGCCAGCAGCGTAGGAAGGACTAGCGGGGATGGGGAGACCCAGTACTTC
CASSVGRTSGDGETQYF
>TRBV7-3|TRBD2|TRBJ2-7|.
TGTGCCAGCAGCCCGCACGGGACTAGCGGGAGCAAGGCCTACGAGCAGTACTTC
CASSPHGTSGSKAYEQYF
>TRBV30|.|TRBJ2-3|.
TGTGCCTGGAGTGTACAGTTTTCGACAGATACGCAGTATTTT
CAWSVQFSTDTQYF
>TRBV11-1|.|TRBJ1-4|.
TGTGCCAGCACCAACAGGGAGGAAGAAAAACTGTTTTTT
CASTNREEEKLFF